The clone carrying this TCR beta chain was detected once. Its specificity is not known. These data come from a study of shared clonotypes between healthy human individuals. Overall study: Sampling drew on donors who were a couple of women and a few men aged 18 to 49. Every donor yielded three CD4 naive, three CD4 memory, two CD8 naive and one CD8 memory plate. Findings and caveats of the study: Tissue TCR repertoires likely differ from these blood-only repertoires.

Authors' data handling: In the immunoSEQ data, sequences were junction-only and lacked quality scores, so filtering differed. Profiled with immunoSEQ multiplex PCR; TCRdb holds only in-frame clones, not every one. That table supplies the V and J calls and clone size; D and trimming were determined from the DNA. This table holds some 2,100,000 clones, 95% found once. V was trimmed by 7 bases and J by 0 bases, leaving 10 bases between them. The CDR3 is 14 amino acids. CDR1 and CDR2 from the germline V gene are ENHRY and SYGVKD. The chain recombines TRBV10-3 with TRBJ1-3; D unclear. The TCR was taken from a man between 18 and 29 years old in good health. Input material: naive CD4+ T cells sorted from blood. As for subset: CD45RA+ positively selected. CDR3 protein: CAITSPGSGNTIYF. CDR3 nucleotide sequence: TGTGCCATCACCTCCCCCGGCTCTGGAAACACCATATATTTT.